This TCR beta chain was captured in a study of technical replicates of blood from a few donors. Sequenced by immunoSEQ multiplex PCR; TCRdb stores in-frame clones only, minus some. The sample has under 45,000 clones, roughly 96% seen once. The germline CDR1 and CDR2 sequences are SGDLS and YYNGEE. This CDR3 region has 15 residues. The V and J ends lost 0 bases and 5 bases, in that order; junction bases with no gene match: 3. This sequence originates from a human donor in good health. The chain uses TRBV9 and TRBJ1-4; TRBD1 matches 8 bases. The sample taken for sequencing was T cells isolated from PBMCs. In DNA form, the CDR3 reads TGTGCCAGCAGCGTAGGGACAGGGCTAAATGAAAAACTGTTTTTT. The encoded protein is CASSVGTGLNEKLFF.